One sample yielded the 10 T cell receptor beta chains listed below, sequenced in a study of blood T cell repertoires in COVID-19. Generated by immunoSEQ multiplex PCR, the TCRdb table keeps only in-frame clones and is missing some. The data contain 150,000 to 200,000 clones, 86% of them singletons. The sample taken for sequencing was peripheral blood. All receptors derive from a woman of 80 years or more in a cohort sampled during active or convalescent COVID-19.

This chain connects TRBV6-5 to TRBJ2-2; D gene uncertain. Trimming pared 0 bases from V and 1 base from J, leaving 9 bases between. The CDR3 loop spans 16 amino acids. The germline CDR1 and CDR2 sequences are MNHEY and SVGAGI. CDR3 in DNA: TGTGCCAGCAGTTACTCGACGACAAAGAACACCGGGGAGCTGTTTTTT. This encodes CASSYSTTKNTGELFF.

V is TRBV5-1 and J is TRBJ1-2; no reliable D call. The V end lost 2 bases, the J end lost 0 bases, and 8 bases lay between the germline ends. The germline V gene encodes CDR1 SGHRS and CDR2 YFSETQ. This CDR3 is built from 14 residues. The CDR3 loop is CASSFGGTNYGYTF. Here the CDR3 DNA reads TGCGCCAGCAGCTTCGGCGGAACTAACTATGGCTACACCTTC.

This clone was seen just once. A read error may account for a junction end that differs from germline. This chain connects TRBV12-3 or TRBV12-4 to TRBJ1-3; possibly TRBD1 for D (5 bases). The CDR3 is 11 amino acids. This CDR3 reads CASSRQKTSKF. Written as DNA, the CDR3 is TGTGCCAGCAGCCGACAGAAAACTTCGAAATTT.

The chain couples TRBV13 to TRBJ1-1; TRBD1 aligns across 10 bases. Germline CDR1 PRHDT, CDR2 FYEKMQ (reference sequence). CDR3 length: 16 residues. Trimming took 5 bases from V and 8 from J; bases not matched to a gene: 14. CDR3 region: CASSLTGTGAPGEAFF. The DNA of the CDR3 is TGTGCCAGCAGCCTGACCGGGACAGGGGCCCCCGGGGAAGCTTTCTTT.

The sample holds one count of this clone. This chain uses TRBV3-1 (or the pseudogene TRBV3-2) with TRBJ2-3; D uncertain. CDR3 length: 14 amino acids. The V and J ends lost 0 bases and 7 bases respectively, with 11 bases between them. Germline V gives CDR1 LGHDT, CDR2 YNNKEL (reference sequence). DNA of the CDR3: TGTGCCAGCAGCCAAGATTCCAGGCGATATACGCAGTATTTT. Translating gives CASSQDSRRYTQYF.

The V call is TRBV5-1, the J call TRBJ2-1; no clear D gene. V was clipped by 0 bases and J by 0 bases, with 16 bases between them. This CDR3 has 18 residues. Germline CDR1 and CDR2: SGHRS and YFSETQ. In DNA, the CDR3 is TGCGCCAGCAGCTTGGTTCAGGAATTATTAAACTCCTACAATGAGCAGTTCTTC. Translating gives CASSLVQELLNSYNEQFF.

This chain connects TRBV24-1 to TRBJ1-2, with 7 bases fitting TRBD1. CDR1 and CDR2 from the germline V gene are KGHDR and SFDVKD. The CDR3 runs 13 residues. Trimming removed 9 bases from V and 4 bases from J; junction bases left unmatched: 7. Here the CDR3 DNA reads TGTGCCACCTCACCCCAGGGGGGCTATGGCTACACCTTC. Amino acids: CATSPQGGYGYTF.

V gene TRBV11-3 combines with J gene TRBJ1-1; D is perhaps TRBD1 (6 bases). Trimming took off 2 bases at V and 5 bases at J, with 12 bases between the two ends. From germline, CDR1 is SGHNT and CDR2 YENEEA. The CDR3 extends over 14 amino acids. DNA for the CDR3: TGTGCCAGCAGCTTACGGTCAGGGGATACTGAAGCTTTCTTT. Protein product: CASSLRSGDTEAFF. Looking up the rest from reference TRBV11-3 and TRBJ1-1 gives the full variable domain: EAGVVQSPRYKIIEKKQPVAFWCNPISGHNTLYWYLQNLGQGPELLIRYENEEAVDDSQLPKDRFSAERLKGVDSTLKIQPAELGDSAVYLCASSLRSGDTEAFFGQGTRLTVV.

V and J are TRBV5-4 and TRBJ2-2, with 8 bases identical to TRBD1. The CDR3 consists of 16 residues. V was clipped by 5 bases and J by 4 bases; unmatched bases: 10. CDR1 SGHNT and CDR2 YYREEE come from the germline V gene (reference sequence). The CDR3 is CASSVLQTGVTGELFF. In DNA, the CDR3 is TGTGCCAGCAGTGTTTTACAGACAGGGGTCACCGGGGAGCTGTTTTTT. Based on the CDR3 plus reference TRBV5-4 and TRBJ2-2, the full variable domain is ETGVTQSPTHLIKTRGQQVTLRCSSQSGHNTVSWYQQALGQGPQFIFQYYREEENGRGNFPPRFSGLQFPNYSSELNVNALELDDSALYLCASSVLQTGVTGELFFGEGSRLTVL.

The V and J genes are TRBV24-1 and TRBJ1-3; TRBD1 agrees at 9 bases. Germline CDR1 and CDR2: KGHDR and SFDVKD. This CDR3 has 17 amino acids. Losses at the gene ends were 5 bases for V and 0 bases for J; bases not matched to a gene: 7. CDR3: CATSGSGTGTSGNTIYF. The CDR3 DNA reads as TGTGCCACCAGTGGGTCCGGGACAGGGACCTCTGGAAACACCATATATTTT.